This T cell receptor (beta chain) originates from a study of prognosis after radiotherapy for stage I lung cancer. Turning to the study itself: Post-radiotherapy, distant metastases were observed in a few patients (median approximately 7 months), whereas no significant progression was observed in over twelve.

Trimming stripped 0 bases from V and 0 bases from J, with 9 bases between. This CDR3 is 16 amino acids long. CDR1 is LGHNA, CDR2 YNFKEQ, per germline. In regard to this clonotype: A clone one base away is much larger, so this may be a read error. Here the CDR3 omits its conserved ending phenylalanine or tryptophan, so a read error is the likely source.

Multiplex PCR in two rounds served to amplify TCR beta CDR3 from genomic DNA. Every TRBV and TRBJ gene had its own specific primer in first-round PCR. Universal primers were used in the second round of PCR. TCRdb passed the multiplex PCR reads through MiXCR, listing each CDR3 protein once. This table has fewer than 20,000 distinct CDR3 sequences, about 17% appearing once. The source material was PBMCs, sampled before or after stereotactic body radiation therapy (not recorded which). The chain uses TRBV4-2 and TRBJ2-1; D call uncertain. This sequence originates from a donor of 50 years or more with non-small cell lung cancer. CDR3 sequence (DNA): TGTGCCAGCAGCCAAGATCCGGGTGGCTCCTACAATGAGCAGTTCCTC. Translation gives CASSQDPGGSYNEQFL.